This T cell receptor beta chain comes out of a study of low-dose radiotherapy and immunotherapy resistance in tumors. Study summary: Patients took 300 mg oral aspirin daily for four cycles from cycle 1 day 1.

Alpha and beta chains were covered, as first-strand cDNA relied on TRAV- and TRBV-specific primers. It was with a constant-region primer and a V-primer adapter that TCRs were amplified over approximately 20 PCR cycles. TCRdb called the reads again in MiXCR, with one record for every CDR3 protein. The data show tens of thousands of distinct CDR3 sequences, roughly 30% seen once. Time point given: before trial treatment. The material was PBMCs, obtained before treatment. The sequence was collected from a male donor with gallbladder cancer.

CDR3 sequence reads: CASSLDRLEQYF. CDR3 nucleotides: TGTGCCAGCAGCTTAGACAGGCTCGAGCAGTACTTC. The gene calls are TRBV7-8 and TRBJ2-7; perhaps TRBD1 as D (5 bases). V dropped 1 base and J dropped 6 bases, with 7 bases sitting between them. This CDR3 contains 12 residues. Germline V gives CDR1 SGHVS, CDR2 FQNEAQ.